This TCR beta chain was documented in a study of T cells in Graves' hyperthyroidism and ophthalmopathy. Study conclusions and caveats: Ophthalmopathy could be told apart from stable hyperthyroidism with a 13 V-J model.

This clonotype appeared many times. Its specificity is unknown. Amplified TCR beta CDR3 regions came from RNA transcripts. First-round RT-PCR targeting the TCR CDR3 was performed with the HTBI primer set. Each CDR3 protein is one row after TCRdb ran MiXCR on the multiplex PCR reads. The sample contains about 360,000 distinct CDR3 sequences, 25% of which appear only once. Trimming took 6 bases from V and 2 from J, leaving 13 bases between them. CDR1 is MDHEN and CDR2 is SYDVKM in the germline V gene. The CDR3 is 14 residues long. V usage is TRBV28 and J usage is TRBJ1-1, with D hard to call. Specimen: blood. This receptor was obtained from a man aged 50 to 60 with Graves' hyperthyroidism. This CDR3 is CASRGGNLNTEAFF. The CDR3 DNA reads TGTGCCAGCAGGGGAGGGAACCTCAACACTGAAGCTTTCTTT.